A single sample is the source of the 31 T cell receptor beta chains below, sequenced in a study of T cells in Graves' hyperthyroidism and ophthalmopathy. Template material for amplifying TCR beta CDR3 regions consisted of RNA transcripts. With the HTBI primer set, the TCR CDR3 went through a first round of RT-PCR. TCRdb passed the multiplex PCR reads through MiXCR, listing each CDR3 protein once. The sample includes 450,000 to 700,000 distinct CDR3 sequences, 46% of them seen just once. Sequencing was carried out using peripheral blood or thyroid tissue (not recorded which). The receptors originated from a woman under 30 with Graves' hyperthyroidism.

The V gene is TRBV7-9, the J gene TRBJ1-1; weak D call: TRBD1 (6 bases). In germline, CDR1 is SEHNR, CDR2 FQNEAQ (reference sequence). V was shortened by 8 bases and J by 1 base, with 14 bases between the two germline ends. The CDR3 is 14 residues long. The CDR3 DNA follows: TGTGCCAGCCAGGGGACCGGGGAGAACACTGAAGCTTTCTTT. Translated: CASQGTGENTEAFF.

At least ten counts were recorded for this clonotype. This chain links TRBV20-1 with TRBJ2-7; 11 bases match TRBD2. V lost 1 base and J lost 4; bases outside the gene matches: 3. There are 14 residues in the CDR3. CDR1 and CDR2 from the germline V gene are DFQATT and SNEGSKA (reference sequence). CDR3 residues: CSARGTSGSYEQYF. The CDR3 DNA reads TGCAGTGCTAGAGGTACTAGCGGGAGTTACGAGCAGTACTTC.

Regarding this clonotype: A much larger clone lies a single base off, so this may be a read error. V gene TRBV29-1 combines with J gene TRBJ2-3, with 9 bases fitting TRBD2. CDR3 length: 16 amino acids. J lost 1 base, V lost 4 bases, and 9 bases had no gene match. The germline V gene has CDR1 SQVTM and CDR2 ANQGSEA. CDR3: CSVGGLSSGGTDTQYF. The CDR3 DNA reads TGCAGCGTTGGTGGCTTGTCTAGCGGGGGCACAGATACGCAGTATTTT.

Comments on this clonotype: The CDR3 does not end in the conserved phenylalanine or tryptophan, so this is likely a read error. Because the CDR3's place on the DNA is in doubt, the DNA is left out and the CDR3 is given as listed by TCRdb. V gene TRBV5-1 combines with J gene TRBJ2-6; TRBD1 is taken as the D call from the table, unchecked against the DNA. The V gene's germline CDR1 is SGHRS and CDR2 YFSETQ. The CDR3 length equals 8 residues, ends included. CDR3: CASSSRNT.

The CDR3 loop reads CAISEPGTSGIEYEQYF. In DNA form, the CDR3 reads TGTGCCATCAGTGAACCCGGGACTAGCGGGATTGAATACGAGCAGTACTTC. The chain has TRBV7-6 and TRBJ2-7; 13 bases match TRBD2. V lost 10 bases, J lost 4 bases, and 16 bases stayed unmatched. Germline assignment: CDR1 SGHVS and CDR2 FNYEAQ. This CDR3 is built from 17 residues. Full variable domain (remainder filled in from reference TRBV7-6 and TRBJ2-7): GAGVSQSPRYKVTKRGQDVALRCDPISGHVSLYWYRQALGQGPEFLTYFNYEAQQDKSGLPNDRFSAERPEGSISTLTIQRTEQRDSAMYRCAISEPGTSGIEYEQYFGPGTRLTVT.

This clonotype showed up many times. The chain uses TRBV9 and TRBJ2-7, with a weak D call TRBD1 (5 bases). Germline loops: CDR1 SGDLS, CDR2 YYNGEE. This CDR3 region has 14 residues. V was trimmed by 0 bases and J by 3 bases, leaving 10 bases between them. CDR3 sequence: CASSVEAQGYEQYF. The CDR3 coding sequence is TGTGCCAGCAGCGTAGAGGCGCAGGGCTACGAGCAGTACTTC.

This clonotype was recorded a few times. The chain joins TRBV4-1 to TRBJ1-4; D unresolved. V gave up 4 bases and J gave up 0 bases, with 9 bases separating them. This CDR3 comprises 15 residues. CDR1 is MGHRA and CDR2 is YSYEKL in the germline V gene. The chain's CDR3 is CASSRRDPTNEKLFF. CDR3 DNA sequence: TGCGCCAGCAGCCGACGGGATCCAACTAATGAAAAACTGTTTTTT.

The V call is TRBV7-2, the J call TRBJ2-7; D unresolved. The CDR3 length is 11 residues. Trimming stripped 5 bases from V and 5 bases from J, with 7 bases between. Looked up from germline, CDR1 is SGHTA and CDR2 is FQGNSA. CDR3 in amino acids: CASSDYDEQYF. The CDR3 nucleotides are TGTGCCAGCAGCGATTACGACGAGCAGTACTTC.

In its sample, this clonotype was seen many times. The J gene is TRBJ2-7, the V gene TRBV20-1, with D tentatively TRBD1 (5 bases). The germline V gene has CDR1 DFQATT and CDR2 SNEGSKA (reference sequence). The CDR3 consists of 18 residues. V lost 2 bases and J 3 bases, leaving 26 bases between the germline ends. The CDR3 nucleotides are TGCAGTGCTAGAAGGCACGACCCATCCGGGTGGACAAACTACGAGCAGTACTTC. This gives the protein CSARRHDPSGWTNYEQYF.

In DNA, the CDR3 is TGTGCCATCAGTGAAGGGACAGGGGATTATGGCTACACCTTC. Amino acids: CAISEGTGDYGYTF. The gene calls are TRBV10-3 and TRBJ1-2, with 10 nucleotides matching TRBD1. Germline V gene lookup returns CDR1 ENHRY and CDR2 SYGVKD. The CDR3 is made up of 14 amino acids. J gave up 5 bases and V 3 bases, and 3 bases lay outside the gene matches.

The chain is built from TRBV2 and TRBJ2-3; TRBD1 or TRBD2 may be the D gene (5 bases each). Germline V gives CDR1 SNHLY, CDR2 FYNNEI. The CDR3 is 16 residues long. Trimming stripped 5 bases from V and 5 bases from J, with 20 bases between. The chain's CDR3 is CASSYGAPTAIDTQYF. In DNA form, the CDR3 reads TGTGCCAGCAGTTACGGGGCTCCCACGGCGATAGATACGCAGTATTTT.

V usage is TRBV20-1 and J usage is TRBJ1-2, with a possible D match to TRBD1 (5 bases). CDR1 and CDR2 from the germline V gene are DFQATT and SNEGSKA (reference sequence). The CDR3 consists of 13 residues. The germline V and J ends were trimmed by 6 bases and 8 bases, with 19 bases remaining between them. The CDR3, as DNA: TGCAGTGCCTATGGAAAAGGGGCAATGGGCTACACCTTC. Translation: CSAYGKGAMGYTF.

This clonotype was observed at least ten times. DNA for the CDR3: TGTGCCAGCAGTCTACGGAGGCAGCCCCGCGAAGAGACCCAGTACTTC. It specifies CASSLRRQPREETQYF. This sequence joins TRBV6-5 and TRBJ2-5; a weak D match, TRBD2 (5 bases). The CDR3 runs to 16 residues. V lost 5 bases, J lost 3 bases, and 19 bases lay in between. Germline CDR1 reads MNHEY; CDR2 reads SVGAGI.

To note about this clonotype: One base away lies a much larger clone, so this may be a sequencing read error. The chain joins TRBV2 to TRBJ1-1; no clear D. Germline V CDR1 and CDR2: SNHLY, FYNNEI. Trimming removed 8 bases at V and 5 bases at J, with 9 bases between. CDR3 size: 11 residues. The chain's CDR3 is CASEGRTEAFF. The CDR3 DNA sequence: TGTGCCAGCGAGGGAAGGACTGAAGCTTTCTTT.

Ten or more counts support this clonotype. The chain carries TRBV24-1 and TRBJ2-7; 10 nucleotides match TRBD1. Germline-derived CDR1 and CDR2 are KGHDR and SFDVKD. There are 15 residues in the CDR3. Trimming cost V 2 bases and J 5 bases; bases outside gene matches: 5. Here the CDR3 reads CATSDSGGQGDEQYF. CDR3 nucleotide sequence: TGTGCCACCAGTGATTCGGGCGGACAGGGGGACGAGCAGTACTTC.

This clonotype came up once. One end of the junction is discordant with germline, which a read error may explain. V and J are TRBV19 and TRBJ1-6; 8 nucleotides match TRBD1. Per the germline V gene, CDR1 is LNHDA and CDR2 is SQIVND (reference sequence). CDR3 size: 14 residues. CDR3 sequence reads: CTSRDGTGNSPLHF. CDR3 in DNA: TGTACCAGCAGAGACGGGACAGGAAATTCACCCCTCCACTTT.

The gene calls are TRBV10-2 and TRBJ1-2; TRBD1 agrees at 9 bases. V shed 8 bases and J 5 bases; nucleotides not matched to a gene: 12. CDR1 WSHSY and CDR2 SAAADI come from the germline V gene. The CDR3 runs 15 residues. The CDR3 is CASPGEQGAGYGYTF. The CDR3, as DNA: TGCGCCAGCCCTGGGGAACAGGGGGCAGGATATGGCTACACCTTC.

This sequence joins TRBV3-1 and TRBJ1-1; D is ambiguous. The CDR3 runs 14 residues. Germline V lookup: CDR1 LGHDT, CDR2 YNNKEL (reference sequence). Trimming shortened V by 0 bases and J by 3 bases, and 8 bases separated the two germline ends. The CDR3 protein is CASSQDWSYTEAFF. DNA of the CDR3: TGTGCCAGCAGCCAAGATTGGAGTTACACTGAAGCTTTCTTT.

This clonotype was picked up a small number of times. This rearrangement joins TRBV4-3 to TRBJ1-1; D possibly corresponds to TRBD1 (5 bases). The germline V gene has CDR1 LGHNA and CDR2 YSLEER. This CDR3 has 17 residues. Trimming removed 0 bases from V and 1 base from J, with 15 bases in between. As DNA, the CDR3 is TGCGCCAGCAGCCAAGATCGGGACCGGCGGAGGAACACTGAAGCTTTCTTT. This codes for CASSQDRDRRRNTEAFF.

This clonotype was observed many times. V gene TRBV2 combines with J gene TRBJ2-7; 9 positions match TRBD2. Trimming took 6 bases from V and 6 from J; bases not matched to a gene: 12. The CDR3 is 15 amino acids. The germline V gene encodes CDR1 SNHLY and CDR2 FYNNEI. CDR3 loop: CASRNSGSSLGEQYF. CDR3 DNA: TGTGCCAGCAGGAATAGCGGGAGTTCTCTAGGCGAGCAGTACTTC.

The chain has TRBV7-8 and TRBJ2-5; perhaps TRBD2 as D (6 bases). The CDR3 spans 15 residues. The ends were cut back, 5 bases at V and 2 bases at J, with 15 bases in the middle. In germline, CDR1 is SGHVS, CDR2 FQNEAQ. The CDR3 DNA is TGTGCCAGCAGCCGTTTTAGCGGAGAGCAAGAGACCCAGTACTTC. Residues: CASSRFSGEQETQYF.

The rearrangement joins TRBV12-3 or TRBV12-4 to TRBJ2-5, with D possibly matching TRBD1 (6 bases). The CDR3 is 13 amino acids. Trimming left V 6 bases short and J 3 bases short, with 11 bases between. CDR3 bases: TGTGCCAGCAGAACGCCAGGGGAAGAGACCCAGTACTTC. Its translation: CASRTPGEETQYF.

A remark on this clonotype: A much bigger clone sits one base away, suggesting this may be a read error. The CDR3 protein is CASSLRRDIIYF. The CDR3 DNA follows: TGTGCCAGCAGCCTCCGGCGAGACATCATATATTTT. V gene TRBV7-9 combines with J gene TRBJ1-3; the D is unclear. CDR3 length equals 12 residues. V lost 5 bases and J 12 bases, leaving 14 bases between the germline ends. From germline, CDR1 is SEHNR and CDR2 FQNEAQ (reference sequence).

This clonotype was seen a handful of times. CDR3 amino acids: CASSSGQGTTEAFF. CDR3 coding DNA: TGTGCCAGCAGCTCCGGACAGGGAACCACTGAAGCTTTCTTT. This chain connects TRBV7-6 to TRBJ1-1, with 8 bases fitting TRBD1. With V trimmed by 4 bases and J by 4 bases, 5 bases remained unmatched. CDR1 is SGHVS, CDR2 FNYEAQ, per germline. CDR3 length: 14 amino acids.

The sample holds one count of this clonotype. This chain joins TRBV5-1 and TRBJ1-1; D not resolved. The CDR3 consists of 14 residues. Per the germline V gene, CDR1 is SGHRS and CDR2 is YFSETQ. V was cut by 0 bases and J by 7 bases, with 13 bases left in between. In nucleotides, the CDR3 is TGCGCCAGCAGCTTGGGTGGAGCGTACGGTGAAGCTTTCTTT. Its translation: CASSLGGAYGEAFF.

The sample holds many counts of this clonotype. This sequence joins TRBV7-3 and TRBJ2-7; tentative D call: TRBD1 (6 bases). Trimming pared 3 bases from V and 2 bases from J, leaving 14 bases between. Germline V CDR1 and CDR2: SGHTA, FQGTGA. CDR3 length: 15 residues. The CDR3: CASSFSPDSPYEQYF. The CDR3 nucleotides read TGTGCCAGCAGCTTCTCCCCGGACAGTCCCTACGAGCAGTACTTC.

In DNA form, the CDR3 reads TGTGCCACCAGCAGTGAACTAGGGGCTGGTGGGTATGGCTACACCTTC. Translation: CATSSELGAGGYGYTF. V is TRBV15 and J is TRBJ1-2; perhaps TRBD1 as D (5 bases). The CDR3 sequence is 16 residues long. The germline V and J ends were trimmed by 3 bases and 5 bases, with 19 bases remaining between them. The germline gives CDR1 LNHNV, CDR2 YYDKDF (reference sequence).

V gene TRBV7-3 combines with J gene TRBJ2-3, with TRBD2 as a possible D gene (6 bases). Germline V gives CDR1 SGHTA, CDR2 FQGTGA. CDR3 length equals 15 residues. The germline V and J ends were trimmed by 4 bases and 1 base, with 12 bases remaining between them. CDR3: CASSSPGEGTDTQYF. In DNA form, the CDR3 reads TGTGCCAGCAGCTCCCCCGGGGAGGGCACAGATACGCAGTATTTT.

The CDR3 protein is CASSFQQGGEQYF. The DNA of the CDR3 is TGTGCCAGCAGTTTCCAACAGGGGGGCGAGCAGTACTTC. The chain links TRBV28 to TRBJ2-7; 8 nucleotides line up with TRBD1. Unmatched junction bases numbered 4, after V lost 3 bases and J lost 6 bases. There are 13 residues in the CDR3. Germline lookup yields CDR1 MDHEN and CDR2 SYDVKM.

V usage is TRBV2 and J usage is TRBJ1-5; 9 bases are shared with TRBD1. Germline lookup yields CDR1 SNHLY and CDR2 FYNNEI. The CDR3 is 16 residues long. V shed 6 bases, J shed 1 base, and the junction held 7 bases outside the gene matches. The CDR3 bases are TGTGCCAGCAGAGCTACAGGGGGCGAGAGCAATCAGCCCCAGCATTTT. Encoded protein: CASRATGGESNQPQHF.

In regard to this clonotype: One end of the junction varies from germline; a read error may be responsible. The chain employs TRBV29-1 and TRBJ2-6; 8 nucleotides align to TRBD1. The V gene's germline CDR1 is SQVTM and CDR2 ANQGSEA. The CDR3 runs 12 residues. For the CDR3, the DNA is TGCAGCGTTGTAGACAGGGGTGACACTGAAGCTTTC. Its translation is CSVVDRGDTEAF.